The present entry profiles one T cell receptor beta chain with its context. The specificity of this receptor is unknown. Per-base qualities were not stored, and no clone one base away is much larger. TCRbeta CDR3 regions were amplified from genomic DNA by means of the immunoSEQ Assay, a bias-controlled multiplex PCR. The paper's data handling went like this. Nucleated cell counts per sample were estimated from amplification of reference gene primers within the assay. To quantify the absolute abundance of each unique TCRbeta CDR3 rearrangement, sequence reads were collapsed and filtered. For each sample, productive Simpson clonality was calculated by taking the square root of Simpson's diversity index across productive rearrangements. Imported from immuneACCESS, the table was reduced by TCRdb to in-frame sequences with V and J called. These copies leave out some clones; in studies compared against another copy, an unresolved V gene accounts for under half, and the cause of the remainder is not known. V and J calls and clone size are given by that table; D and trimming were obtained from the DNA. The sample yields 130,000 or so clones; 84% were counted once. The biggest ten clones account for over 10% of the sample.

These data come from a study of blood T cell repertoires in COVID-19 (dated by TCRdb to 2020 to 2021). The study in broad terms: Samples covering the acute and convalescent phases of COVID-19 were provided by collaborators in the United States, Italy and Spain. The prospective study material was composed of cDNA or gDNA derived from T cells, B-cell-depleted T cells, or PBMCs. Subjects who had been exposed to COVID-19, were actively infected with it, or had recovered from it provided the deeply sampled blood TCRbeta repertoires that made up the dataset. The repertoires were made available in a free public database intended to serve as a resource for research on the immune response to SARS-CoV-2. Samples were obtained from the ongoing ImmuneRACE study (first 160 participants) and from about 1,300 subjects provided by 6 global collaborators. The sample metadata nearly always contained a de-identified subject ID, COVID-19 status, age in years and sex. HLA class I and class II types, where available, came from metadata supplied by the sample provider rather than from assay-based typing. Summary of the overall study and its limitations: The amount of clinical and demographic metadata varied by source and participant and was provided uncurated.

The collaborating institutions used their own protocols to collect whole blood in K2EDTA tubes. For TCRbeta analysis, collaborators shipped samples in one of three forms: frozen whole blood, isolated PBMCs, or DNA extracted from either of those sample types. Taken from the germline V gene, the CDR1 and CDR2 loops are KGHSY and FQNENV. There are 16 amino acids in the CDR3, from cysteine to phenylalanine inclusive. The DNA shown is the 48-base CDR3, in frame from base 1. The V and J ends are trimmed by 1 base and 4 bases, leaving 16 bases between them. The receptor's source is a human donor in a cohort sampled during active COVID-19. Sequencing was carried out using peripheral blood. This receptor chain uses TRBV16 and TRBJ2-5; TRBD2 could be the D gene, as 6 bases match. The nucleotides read TGTGCCAGCAGCCAATTGCGGGACCCCACCGCAGAGACCCAGTACTTC. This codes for CASSQLRDPTAETQYF.